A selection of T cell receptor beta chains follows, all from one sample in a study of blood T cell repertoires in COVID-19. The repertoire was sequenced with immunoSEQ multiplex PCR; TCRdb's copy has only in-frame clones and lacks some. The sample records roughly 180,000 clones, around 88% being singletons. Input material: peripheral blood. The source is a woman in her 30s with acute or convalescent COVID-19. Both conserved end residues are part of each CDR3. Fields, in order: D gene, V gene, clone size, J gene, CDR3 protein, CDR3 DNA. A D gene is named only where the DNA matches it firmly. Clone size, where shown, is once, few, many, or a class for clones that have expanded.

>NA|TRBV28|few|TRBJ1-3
CASSSTGEGNTIYF
TGTGCCAGCAGCTCAACCGGGGAGGGAAACACCATATATTTT
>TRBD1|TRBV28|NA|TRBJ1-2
CASSRGSGQAYGYTF
TGTGCCAGCAGCCGTGGGTCTGGACAGGCCTATGGCTACACCTTC
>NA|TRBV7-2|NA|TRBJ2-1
CASSRGTNNEQFF
TGTGCCAGCAGCAGGGGGACAAATAATGAGCAGTTCTTC
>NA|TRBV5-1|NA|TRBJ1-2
CASSGTGNQNYGYTF
TGCGCCAGCAGCGGCACAGGGAATCAGAACTATGGCTACACCTTC
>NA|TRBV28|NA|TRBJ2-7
CASRLGQLYEQYF
TGTGCCAGCAGGCTCGGACAGCTGTACGAGCAGTACTTC
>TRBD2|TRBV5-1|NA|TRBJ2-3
CASSFPPGLAGSTDTQYF
TGCGCCAGCAGCTTCCCACCGGGACTAGCGGGGAGCACAGATACGCAGTATTTT
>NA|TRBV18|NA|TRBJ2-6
CASSSQSSGANVLTF
TGTGCCAGCTCATCACAGAGCTCTGGGGCCAACGTCCTGACTTTC
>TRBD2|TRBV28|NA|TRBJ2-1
CASSVRVAGGRGREQFF
TGTGCCAGCAGCGTACGGGTTGCGGGCGGGAGAGGCCGTGAGCAGTTCTTC
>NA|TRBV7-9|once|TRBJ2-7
CASSLDRWNYEQYF
TGTGCCAGCAGCTTAGACAGGTGGAACTACGAGCAGTACTTC
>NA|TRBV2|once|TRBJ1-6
CASSEGGDSPLHF
TGTGCCAGCAGTGAAGGGGGGGATTCACCCCTCCACTTT
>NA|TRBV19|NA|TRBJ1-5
CASSPTRGNQPQHF
TGTGCCAGTAGTCCGACAAGAGGCAATCAGCCCCAGCATTTT
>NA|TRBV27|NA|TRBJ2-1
CASSFYSRDNEQFF
TGTGCCAGCAGTTTCTACTCTCGAGACAATGAGCAGTTCTTC
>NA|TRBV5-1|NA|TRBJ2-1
CASSLDGSYNEQFF
TGCGCCAGCAGCTTGGACGGCTCCTACAATGAGCAGTTCTTC
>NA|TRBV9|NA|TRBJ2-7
CASSLRRARYF
TGTGCCAGCAGCCTCCGGAGAGCTCGGTACTTC
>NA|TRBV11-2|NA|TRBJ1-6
CASSLVDSPNSPLHF
TGTGCCAGCAGCTTAGTCGACAGCCCCAATTCACCCCTCCACTTT
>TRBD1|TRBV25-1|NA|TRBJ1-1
CASSGTGTGGEAFF
TGTGCCAGCAGTGGAACCGGGACAGGGGGAGAAGCTTTCTTT
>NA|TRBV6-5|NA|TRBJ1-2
CASSLQYSGNYGYTF
TGTGCCAGCAGTTTGCAATACAGTGGAAACTATGGCTACACCTTC
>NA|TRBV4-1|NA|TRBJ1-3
CASSLSDTGSGNTIYF
TGCGCCAGCAGCCTTTCGGACACCGGCTCTGGAAACACCATATATTTT
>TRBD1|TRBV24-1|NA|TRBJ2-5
CATSDLQGQGGETQYF
TGTGCCACCAGTGACCTCCAAGGACAGGGGGGAGAGACCCAGTACTTC
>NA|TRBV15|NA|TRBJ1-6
CATSPRVPTDGSPLHF
TGTGCCACCAGCCCACGTGTTCCGACAGACGGTTCACCCCTCCACTTT
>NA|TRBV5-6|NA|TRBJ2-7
CASSSGGGKRYEQYF
TGTGCCAGCAGCTCCGGGGGAGGAAAGCGCTACGAGCAGTACTTC
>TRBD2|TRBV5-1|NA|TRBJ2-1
CASSLGSGRASEQFF
TGCGCCAGCAGCTTGGGTAGCGGGAGGGCCAGTGAGCAGTTCTTC
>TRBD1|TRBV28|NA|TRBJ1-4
CASSRDRGHKLFF
TGTGCCAGCAGCCGGGACAGGGGGCATAAACTGTTTTTT
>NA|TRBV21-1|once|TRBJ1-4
CASSKEIGRGQVNEKLFF
TGTGCCAGCAGCAAAGAAATAGGAAGGGGACAGGTAAATGAAAAACTGTTTTTT
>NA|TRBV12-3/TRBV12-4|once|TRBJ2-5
CASRTNRVQTQYF
TGTGCCAGCAGAACAAACAGGGTACAGACCCAGTACTTC
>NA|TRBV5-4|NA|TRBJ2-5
CASSLAGVQETQYF
TGTGCCAGCAGCTTGGCCGGAGTCCAAGAGACCCAGTACTTC
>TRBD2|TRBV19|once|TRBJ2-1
CATRTKAGGGEQFF
TGTGCCACCCGGACTAAAGCGGGAGGGGGTGAGCAGTTCTTC
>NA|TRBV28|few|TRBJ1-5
CASSFPPTEPQHF
TGTGCCAGCAGTTTCCCTCCGACTGAGCCCCAGCATTTT
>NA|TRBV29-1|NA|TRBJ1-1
CSVDRTGRNTEAFF
TGCAGCGTTGACAGAACAGGGAGGAACACTGAAGCTTTCTTT
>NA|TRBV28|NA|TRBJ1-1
CASGLKEAFF
TGTGCCAGCGGCTTGAAAGAAGCTTTCTTT
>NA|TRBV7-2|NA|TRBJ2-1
CASSLASLVINEQFF
TGTGCCAGCAGCTTAGCGAGCTTAGTTATCAATGAGCAGTTCTTC
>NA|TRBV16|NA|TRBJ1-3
CASLGGLGNTIYF
TGTGCCAGCCTCGGCGGTTTAGGAAACACCATATATTTT
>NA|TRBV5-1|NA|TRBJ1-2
CASSENHNYGYTF
TGCGCCAGCAGCGAGAACCACAACTATGGCTACACCTTC
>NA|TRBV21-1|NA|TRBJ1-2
CASSKEGDGYTF
TGTGCCAGCAGCAAAGAGGGGGATGGCTACACCTTC
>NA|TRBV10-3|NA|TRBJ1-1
CATKDSLNTEAFF
TGTGCCACTAAGGACAGTCTGAACACTGAAGCTTTCTTT
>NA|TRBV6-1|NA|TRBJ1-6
CASSEVFLPSYNSPLHF
TGTGCCAGCAGTGAAGTCTTTCTCCCCTCCTATAATTCACCCCTCCACTTT
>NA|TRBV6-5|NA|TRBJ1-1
CASSIGGGTEAFF
TGTGCCAGCAGCATAGGGGGGGGGACTGAAGCTTTCTTT
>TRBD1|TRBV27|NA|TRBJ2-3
CASSGGGDRDTDTQYF
TGTGCCAGCAGTGGGGGTGGGGACAGGGACACAGATACGCAGTATTTT
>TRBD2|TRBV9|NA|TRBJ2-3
CASRLGSGRGGDTQYF
TGTGCCAGCAGGTTGGGGAGCGGGAGGGGTGGAGATACGCAGTATTTT
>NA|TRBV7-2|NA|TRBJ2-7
CASSGHRLEQYF
TGTGCCAGCAGCGGACACAGGCTCGAGCAGTACTTC
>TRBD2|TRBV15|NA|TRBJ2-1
CATSRGREGPYNEQFF
TGTGCCACCAGCAGAGGGCGGGAGGGCCCGTACAATGAGCAGTTCTTC
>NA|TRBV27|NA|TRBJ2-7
CASSLLSRLSYEQYF
TGTGCCAGCAGTTTACTGTCCAGACTCTCCTACGAGCAGTACTTC
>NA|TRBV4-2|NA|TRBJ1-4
CASSQERLRGLFF
TGTGCCAGCAGCCAAGAACGGCTGAGAGGACTGTTTTTT
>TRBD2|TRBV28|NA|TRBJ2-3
CASVLAGVSDTQYF
TGTGCCAGCGTCCTAGCGGGAGTCTCGGATACGCAGTATTTT
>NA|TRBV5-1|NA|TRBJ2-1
CASSRQHGDEQFF
TGCGCCAGCAGCAGACAGCATGGCGATGAGCAGTTCTTC
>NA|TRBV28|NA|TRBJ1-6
CASSFRDIYNSPLHF
TGTGCCAGCAGTTTCCGGGACATCTATAATTCACCCCTCCACTTT
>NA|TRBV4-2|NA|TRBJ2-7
CASSQDSGTYEQYF
TGTGCCAGCAGCCAAGATTCCGGGACTTACGAGCAGTACTTC
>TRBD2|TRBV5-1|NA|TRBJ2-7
CASSLAEAGVIYEQYF
TGCGCCAGCAGCTTGGCGGAAGCGGGAGTGATCTACGAGCAGTACTTC
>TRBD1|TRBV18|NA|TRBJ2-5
CASSSYRGQETQYF
TGTGCCAGCTCATCTTACAGGGGACAAGAGACCCAGTACTTC